The next 10 T cell receptor beta chains were all read from a single sample in a study of blood T cell repertoires in COVID-19. Profiling relied on immunoSEQ multiplex PCR, and the TCRdb table lists in-frame clones only, not all of them. The sample records around 290,000 clones, around 87% being singletons. The sequenced sample was peripheral blood. Receptors were obtained from a woman in her 50s who had recovered from COVID-19.

The rearrangement joins TRBV4-3 to TRBJ2-4, with D possibly matching TRBD1 (5 bases). The CDR3 totals 16 residues. Between the trimmed V and J ends, which lost 0 bases and 7 bases, there was a span of 16 bases. CDR1 and CDR2 (germline): LGHNA, YSLEER. CDR3 nucleotide sequence: TGCGCCAGCAGCCAAGATCGCAGGGCGAGACGGAACATTCAGTACTTC. It specifies CASSQDRRARRNIQYF.

The genes are TRBV9 and TRBJ2-7; the match to TRBD1 covers 11 bases. This CDR3 is 15 amino acids long. V was clipped by 2 bases and J by 3 bases; unmatched bases: 4. Germline V gene data show CDR1 as SGDLS and CDR2 as YYNGEE. The chain's CDR3 is CASSVDGTGGYEQYF. DNA for the CDR3: TGTGCCAGCAGCGTCGATGGGACAGGGGGCTACGAGCAGTACTTC. Using reference TRBV9 and TRBJ2-7 for the parts outside the CDR3, the full variable domain is DSGVTQTPKHLITATGQRVTLRCSPRSGDLSVYWYQQSLDQGLQFLIQYYNGEERAKGNILERFSAQQFPDLHSELNLSSLELGDSALYFCASSVDGTGGYEQYFGPGTRLTVT.

This sequence joins TRBV7-2 and TRBJ2-1, with D possibly being TRBD2 (5 bases). CDR1 is SGHTA and CDR2 is FQGNSA in the germline V gene. Trimming removed 1 base from V and 2 bases from J, with 9 bases in between. The length of the CDR3 is 15 residues. CDR3 DNA sequence: TGTGCCAGCAGCTTAGAGGCTAGCACCTACAATGAGCAGTTCTTC. Protein product: CASSLEASTYNEQFF. The variable domain in full, completed from reference TRBV7-2 and TRBJ2-1, reads GAGVSQSPSNKVTEKGKDVELRCDPISGHTALYWYRQSLGQGLEFLIYFQGNSAPDKSGLPSDRFSAERTGGSVSTLTIQRTQQEDSAVYLCASSLEASTYNEQFFGPGTRLTVL.

This clone was picked up a small number of times. The rearrangement joins TRBV9 to TRBJ1-2, with D unclear. The CDR3 is 13 residues long. Between the trimmed V and J ends, which lost 0 bases and 8 bases, there was a span of 11 bases. The germline V gene has CDR1 SGDLS and CDR2 YYNGEE. As DNA, the CDR3 is TGTGCCAGCAGCGTAGACCAGGCCCCCGGCTACACCTTC. This codes for CASSVDQAPGYTF.

The genes are TRBV6-2 or TRBV6-3 and TRBJ2-1, with 8 bases that match TRBD2. The CDR3 is made up of 13 amino acids. Per germline, CDR1 MNHEY and CDR2 SVGEGT. V trimming: 2 bases; J trimming: 15 bases; junction bases outside the gene matches: 9. CDR3 amino acids: CASSYPPAGEVFF. CDR3 DNA: TGTGCCAGCAGTTACCCCCCAGCGGGAGAGGTGTTCTTC.

The CDR3 sequence is CASSISMGPAYEQYF. The CDR3, as DNA: TGTGCCAGTAGTATTTCAATGGGGCCTGCCTACGAGCAGTACTTC. The chain combines TRBV19 with TRBJ2-7; perhaps TRBD1 as D (5 bases). Germline V CDR1 and CDR2: LNHDA, SQIVND (reference sequence). V was trimmed by 3 bases and J by 2 bases, leaving 14 bases between them. CDR3 length: 15 amino acids.

The rearrangement joins TRBV19 to TRBJ2-1, with 9 nucleotides matching TRBD1. CDR1 and CDR2 from the germline V gene are LNHDA and SQIVND (reference sequence). The CDR3 has 15 residues. The ends lost 7 bases at V and 7 bases at J; junction bases unmatched: 11. For the CDR3, the DNA is TGTGCCAGTACCTGGGGACAGGGTCGCCGAAATGAGCAGTTCTTC. It codes for CASTWGQGRRNEQFF.

This chain joins TRBV18 and TRBJ2-1; 9 bases line up with TRBD1. Trimming at V came to 2 bases and at J to 9 bases, leaving 5 bases not matched to a gene. This CDR3 region has 14 residues. The V gene's germline CDR1 is KGHSH and CDR2 LQKENI. The CDR3 is CASSPAQGAGEQFF. CDR3 bases: TGTGCCAGCTCACCAGCACAGGGGGCTGGTGAGCAGTTCTTC.

This clone was recorded a few times. The rearrangement links TRBV19 to TRBJ1-6; D is undetermined. V was shortened by 3 bases and J by 5 bases, with 8 bases between the two germline ends. The V gene's germline CDR1 is LNHDA and CDR2 SQIVND (reference sequence). This CDR3 is 14 amino acids long. This chain's CDR3 is CASSMLGNNSPLHF. The CDR3 region has the DNA TGTGCCAGTAGTATGCTCGGTAATAATTCACCCCTCCACTTT.

The chain uses TRBV20-1 and TRBJ2-7; no definite D call. CDR3 length equals 11 residues. V lost 7 bases, J lost 2 bases, and 9 bases lay in between. Germline V gene sequence: CDR1 DFQATT, CDR2 SNEGSKA (reference sequence). The CDR3 sequence is CSVSQTYEQYF. As DNA, the CDR3 is TGCAGTGTGTCACAAACCTACGAGCAGTACTTC.